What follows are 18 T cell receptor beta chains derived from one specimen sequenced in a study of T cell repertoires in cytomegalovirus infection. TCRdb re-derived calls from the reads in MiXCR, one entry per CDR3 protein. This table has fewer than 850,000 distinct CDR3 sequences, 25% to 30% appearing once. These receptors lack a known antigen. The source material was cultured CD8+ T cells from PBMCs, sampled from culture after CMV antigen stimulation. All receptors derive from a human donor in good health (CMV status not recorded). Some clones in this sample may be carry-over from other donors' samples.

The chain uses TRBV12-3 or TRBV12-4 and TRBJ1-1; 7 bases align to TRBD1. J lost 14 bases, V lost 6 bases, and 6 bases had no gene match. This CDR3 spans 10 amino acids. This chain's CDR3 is CASSTGAEFF. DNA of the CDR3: TGTGCCAGCAGCACAGGGGCAGAATTCTTT.

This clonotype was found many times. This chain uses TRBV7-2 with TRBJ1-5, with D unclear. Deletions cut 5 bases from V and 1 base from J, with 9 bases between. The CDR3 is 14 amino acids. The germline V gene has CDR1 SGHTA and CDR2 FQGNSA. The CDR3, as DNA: TGTGCCAGCAGCCCCGACAAGAGCAATCAGCCCCAGCATTTT. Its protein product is CASSPDKSNQPQHF.

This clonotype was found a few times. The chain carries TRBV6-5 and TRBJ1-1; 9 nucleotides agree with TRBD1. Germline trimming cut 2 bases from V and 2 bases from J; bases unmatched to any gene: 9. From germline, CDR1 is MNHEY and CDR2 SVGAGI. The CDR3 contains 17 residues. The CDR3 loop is CASSYEGTGKKNTEAFF. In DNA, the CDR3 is TGTGCCAGCAGTTACGAAGGGACAGGGAAAAAAAACACTGAAGCTTTCTTT.

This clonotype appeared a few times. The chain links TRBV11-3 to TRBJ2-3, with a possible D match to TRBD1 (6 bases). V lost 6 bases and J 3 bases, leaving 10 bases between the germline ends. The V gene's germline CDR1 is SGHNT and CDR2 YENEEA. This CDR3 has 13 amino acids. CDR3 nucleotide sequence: TGTGCCAGCAGACAAACAGGGACAGATACGCAGTATTTT. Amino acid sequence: CASRQTGTDTQYF.

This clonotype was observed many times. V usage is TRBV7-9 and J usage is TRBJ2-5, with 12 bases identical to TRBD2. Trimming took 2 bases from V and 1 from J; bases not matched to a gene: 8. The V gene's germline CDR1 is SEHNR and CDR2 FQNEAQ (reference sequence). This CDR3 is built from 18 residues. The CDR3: CASSLFPRLAGVQETQYF. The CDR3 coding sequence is TGTGCCAGCAGCTTATTTCCCCGACTAGCGGGGGTCCAAGAGACCCAGTACTTC.

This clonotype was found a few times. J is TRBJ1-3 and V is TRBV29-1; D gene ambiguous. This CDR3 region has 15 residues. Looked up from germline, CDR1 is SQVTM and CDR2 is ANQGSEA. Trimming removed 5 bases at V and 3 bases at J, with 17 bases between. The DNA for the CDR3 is TGCAGCGTTATCGTTCTGGGCATGGGTGGAAACACCATATATTTT. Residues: CSVIVLGMGGNTIYF.

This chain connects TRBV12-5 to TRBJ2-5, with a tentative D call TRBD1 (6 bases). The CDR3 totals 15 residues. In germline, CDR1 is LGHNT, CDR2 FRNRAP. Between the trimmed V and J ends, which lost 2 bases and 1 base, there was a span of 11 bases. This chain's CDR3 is CASGLTRTAQETQYF. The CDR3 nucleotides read TGTGCTAGTGGTTTGACCCGGACAGCCCAAGAGACCCAGTACTTC.

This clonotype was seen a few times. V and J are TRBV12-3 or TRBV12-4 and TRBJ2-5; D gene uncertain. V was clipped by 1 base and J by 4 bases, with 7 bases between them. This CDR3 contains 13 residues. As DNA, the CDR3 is TGTGCCAGCAGTTTAGAACGGGCAGAGACCCAGTACTTC. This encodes CASSLERAETQYF.

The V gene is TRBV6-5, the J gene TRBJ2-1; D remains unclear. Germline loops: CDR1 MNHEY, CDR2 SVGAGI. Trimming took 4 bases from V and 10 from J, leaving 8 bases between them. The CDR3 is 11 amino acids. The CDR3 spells CASSFGKEQFF. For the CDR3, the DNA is TGTGCCAGCAGTTTCGGTAAGGAGCAGTTCTTC.

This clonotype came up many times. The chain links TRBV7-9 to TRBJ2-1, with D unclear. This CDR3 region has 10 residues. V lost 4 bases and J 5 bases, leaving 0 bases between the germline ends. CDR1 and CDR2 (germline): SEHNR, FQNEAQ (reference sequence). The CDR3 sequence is CASSYNEQFF. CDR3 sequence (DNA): TGTGCCAGCAGCTACAATGAGCAGTTCTTC.

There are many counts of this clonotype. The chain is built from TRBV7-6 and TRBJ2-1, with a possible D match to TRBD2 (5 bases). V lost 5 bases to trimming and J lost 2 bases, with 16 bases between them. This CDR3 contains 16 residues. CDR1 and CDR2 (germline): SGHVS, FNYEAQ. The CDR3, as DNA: TGTGCCAGCAGCGCCGCGGGCCTCTCTACCTACAATGAGCAGTTCTTC. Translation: CASSAAGLSTYNEQFF.

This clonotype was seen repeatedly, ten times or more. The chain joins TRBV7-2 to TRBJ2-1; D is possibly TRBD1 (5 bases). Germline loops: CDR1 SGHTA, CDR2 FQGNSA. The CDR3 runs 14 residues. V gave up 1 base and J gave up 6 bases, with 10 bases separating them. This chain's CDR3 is CASSLGGVANEQFF. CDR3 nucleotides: TGTGCCAGCAGCTTAGGGGGCGTAGCCAATGAGCAGTTCTTC.

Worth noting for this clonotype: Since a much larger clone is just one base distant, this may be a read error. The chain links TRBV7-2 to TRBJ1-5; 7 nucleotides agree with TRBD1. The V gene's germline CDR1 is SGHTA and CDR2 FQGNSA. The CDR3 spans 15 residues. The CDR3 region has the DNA TGTGTCAGCAGCTTAAACAGGGGAGAGAATCAGCCCCAGCATTTT. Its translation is CVSSLNRGENQPQHF.

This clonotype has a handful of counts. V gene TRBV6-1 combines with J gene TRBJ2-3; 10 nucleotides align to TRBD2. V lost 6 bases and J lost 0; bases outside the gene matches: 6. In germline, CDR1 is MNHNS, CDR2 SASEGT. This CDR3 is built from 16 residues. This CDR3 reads CASSRGTSASTDTQYF. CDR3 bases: TGTGCCAGCAGCCGAGGGACTAGCGCTAGCACAGATACGCAGTATTTT.

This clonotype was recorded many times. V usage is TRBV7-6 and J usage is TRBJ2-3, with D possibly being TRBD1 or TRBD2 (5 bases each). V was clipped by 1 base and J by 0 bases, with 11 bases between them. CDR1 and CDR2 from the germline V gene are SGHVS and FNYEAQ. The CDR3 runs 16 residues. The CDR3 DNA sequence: TGTGCCAGCAGCTTAGGAGGGGCAACTAGCACAGATACGCAGTATTTT. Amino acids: CASSLGGATSTDTQYF.

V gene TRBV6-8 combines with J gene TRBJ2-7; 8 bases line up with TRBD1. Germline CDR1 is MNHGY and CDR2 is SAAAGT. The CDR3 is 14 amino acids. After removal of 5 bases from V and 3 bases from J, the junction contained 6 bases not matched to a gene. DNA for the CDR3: TGTGCCAGCAGTGCACAGGGGGGAAGCTACGAGCAGTACGTC. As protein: CASSAQGGSYEQYV.

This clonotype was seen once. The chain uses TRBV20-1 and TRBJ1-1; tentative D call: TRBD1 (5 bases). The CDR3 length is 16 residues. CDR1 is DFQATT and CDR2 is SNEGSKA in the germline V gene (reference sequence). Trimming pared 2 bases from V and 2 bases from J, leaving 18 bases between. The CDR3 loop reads CSARPLLRTPNTEAFF. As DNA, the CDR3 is TGCAGTGCTAGACCCCTCCTTCGGACACCTAACACTGAAGCTTTCTTT.

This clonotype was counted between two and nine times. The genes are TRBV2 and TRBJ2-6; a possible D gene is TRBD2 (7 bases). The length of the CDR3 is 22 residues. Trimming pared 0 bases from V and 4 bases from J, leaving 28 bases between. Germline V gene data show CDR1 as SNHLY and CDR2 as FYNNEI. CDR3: CASSEALNELGRGVLGANVLTF. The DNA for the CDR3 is TGTGCCAGCAGTGAAGCGCTTAATGAGCTAGGGAGGGGGGTTCTGGGGGCCAACGTCCTGACTTTC.